The entry below gives a single T cell receptor (beta chain) sequence along with its context. Antigen: not known. This CDR3 has 15 residues. V was clipped by 3 bases and J by 3 bases; unmatched bases: 4. In germline, CDR1 is KGHSH, CDR2 LQKENI. Repertoires were generated with immunoSEQ multiplex PCR, while TCRdb's copy carries only in-frame clones and drops some. The sample has about 2.4 million clones, 90% to 95% seen once. The record originates from a study of shared clonotypes between healthy human individuals. General study findings and limits: Sequencing depth was expected to influence donor clonotype sharing. Genetic and exposure-history diversity was limited by the few donors.

The sequenced material came from naive CD4+ T cells sorted from blood. Subset noted: CD45RA+ positively selected. This sequence originates from a man younger than 30 in good health. The rearrangement uses TRBV18 and TRBJ1-3, with 8 bases aligning to TRBD1. CDR3 in amino acids: CASSPGQGGGNTIYF. For the CDR3, the DNA is TGTGCCAGCTCACCCGGACAGGGTGGTGGAAACACCATATATTTT.